This T cell receptor beta chain comes out of a study of shared clonotypes between healthy human individuals (TCRdb year 2020). For context, the study as a whole: A few men and a couple of women, aged 18 to 49 years, made up the cohort. Between about 0.94 and 8.9 billion PBMCs per donor were obtained by leukapheresis. To increase sequencing depth and limit assay-specific biases, TCR repertoire library preparation and sequencing were carried out by different laboratories using diverse techniques. To estimate repertoire size and how much clonotypes are shared between individuals, the study performed deep sequencing of blood TCR repertoires from roughly five healthy adults. Per donor, three plates each were used for CD4 naive and CD4 memory, two for CD8 naive, and one for CD8 memory.

Using the deep immunoSEQ assay, multiplex PCR amplified TCR CDR3 regions from genomic DNA. Genomic DNA extracted from each cell subset was distributed evenly over all wells of several immunoSEQ 96-well plates, and each plate served as one replicate. For sorted subsets, each replicate PCR was loaded with around 220 ng genomic DNA, equivalent to 30,000 or so T cell genomes. The purified libraries were quantified using a Qubit 3.0 fluorometer, sized with a Bioanalyzer 2100, and then quantified again using the KAPA Library Quantification kit. Every immunoSEQ 96-well plate was sequenced on a dedicated single-read 150-cycle Illumina NextSeq 550 flow cell. Under the source paper's analysis protocol: The immunoSEQ output contained only junctional sequences without quality scores, so filtering could not match that applied to full-length reads. Sequences were annotated with PyIR, a Python wrapper for IgBLAST v1.9, and V/J genes and CDR3 were assigned using IMGT germline references. Any read was removed if the V/J assignment was weak (E-value above 1e-6), the CDR3 was missing, or the read contained stop codons, out-of-frame junctions, or ambiguous translated residues. V3J clonotypes were defined by identical inferred V gene, J gene, and CDR3 amino acid sequence. The percentage overlap between two repertoires was calculated by dividing the number of shared unique clonotypes by the size of the smaller repertoire. Richness of each repertoire was evaluated using RTK rarefaction, the Chao1 estimator, and Recon v2.1 estimates of unobserved clonotypes. For all TCRbeta clonotypes obtained by the gDNA method from a few donors, generation probabilities were computed with OLGA. Held by TCRdb, this immuneACCESS table contains in-frame sequences only and omits some clones. Under half of the omission traces to an unresolved V gene where checked; the cause of the rest is unknown. That table is the source of V, J and clone size, and D and trimming were worked out from the DNA. Within this sample are approximately 350,000 clones, with 96% of them counted one time only. Approximately 0.32% of the sample is in the top ten clones.

In its sample, this clone was seen once. Its recognized antigen is unknown. It has no much larger one-base neighbor in the sample; base qualities were not kept. Overall study outcomes, separate from this receptor: Only blood was sampled, and tissue TCR repertoires likely differ from those in blood. Because the study included only a small number of donors, the genetic and exposure-history diversity represented was limited. Across a few donors, approximately 4.9% of naive CD4, 3.5% of naive CD8, 2% to 2.5% of memory CD4, and under 0.45% of memory CD8 clonotypes were shared. Even with the large sequencing depth, rarefaction of the sorted-subset datasets indicated that sequencing was incomplete. Compared with non-shared clonotypes, the clonotypes found in all four sorted-subset donors had higher generation probabilities. Naive subsets generally had larger estimated clonotype richness than memory subsets. Pairwise subsampling led to the expectation that sequencing depth would affect the degree of clonotype sharing among donors.

The donors were healthy, HIV-negative adults who had no recently reported acute infections or vaccinations. Every donor was a Caucasian adult living in Nashville, Tennessee, USA. CD8 memory samples were composed of magnetically selected CD45RO+ cells combined with CCR7-negative CD45RA+ effector memory (TemRA) cells. Blood was obtained by leukapheresis, after which PBMCs were separated by Ficoll-Histopaque density gradient centrifugation and cryopreserved in liquid nitrogen vapor phase. Analytical flow cytometry was used to check the purity and quantity of every magnetically sorted T cell population. Each sorted fraction had its genomic DNA isolated and then quantified by UV absorbance on a Nanodrop 2000c. Reading from cysteine to phenylalanine, the CDR3 counts 14 amino acids. Only the CDR3 DNA is retained, 42 bases long and in frame from the first base. V is cut back by 6 bases and J by 5 bases, with 8 bases in the junction unmatched. CDR1 and CDR2 were assigned from the germline V gene (reference sequence) as SEHNR and FQNEAQ.

The clonotype originates from a man aged 30 to 39 in good health. The source material was memory CD8+ T cells sorted from blood. Taken with the paper, the label for cell subset or site translates to: CD45RO+ cells pooled with CCR7-negative TemRA cells. The V and J segments used are TRBV7-9 and TRBJ2-7; TRBD1 aligns with 9 central bases. The DNA reads as follows: TGTGCCAGCAGTTACCGGGACAGGGACCACGAGCAGTACTTC. This gives the protein CASSYRDRDHEQYF.